This entry features one T cell receptor beta chain sequence. The data originate from a study of blood T cell repertoires in COVID-19. Assay used: immunoSEQ multiplex PCR; TCRdb lists only in-frame clones, some missing. The profile shows about 81,000 clones, around 96% of them singletons. This CDR3 contains 13 residues. Germline CDR1 and CDR2: SQVTM and ANQGSEA. Trimming removed 7 bases from V and 8 bases from J; junction bases left unmatched: 5. This TCR derives from a human donor with active COVID-19. The donor label of this sample is uncertain. Input material: peripheral blood. V and J are TRBV29-1 and TRBJ2-1, with 13 bases lining up with TRBD2. CDR3 loop: CSARTSGGYEQFF. The CDR3 coding sequence is TGCAGCGCCCGGACTAGCGGGGGTTATGAGCAGTTCTTC.